This T cell receptor (beta chain) was observed in a study of T cell repertoires in cytomegalovirus infection. Points from the study as a whole: Within the response measured ex vivo, HLA-C-restricted CMV-specific TCR beta clonotypes were dominant.

Each CDR3 protein gets one entry after TCRdb re-called the reads with MiXCR. The sample lists roughly 600,000 distinct CDR3 sequences, about 24% occurring once. The CDR3 sequence is 20 residues long. Per the germline V gene, CDR1 is MDHEN and CDR2 is SYDVKM. Trimming took 3 bases from V and 0 from J; bases not matched to a gene: 16. On this clonotype itself: What it binds is unknown.

Source material: CD8+ T cells from PBMCs. The receptor's source is a human donor in good health (CMV status not recorded). Some clones in this sample may be carry-over from other donors' samples. The V call is TRBV28, the J call TRBJ1-3, with 8 bases aligning to TRBD1. CDR3 coding DNA: TGTGCCAGCAGTTTGAGGCAGGGGGCCATAACCTCAAGCTCTGGAAACACCATATATTTT. Translated: CASSLRQGAITSSSGNTIYF. Full variable domain (outside the CDR3, taken from reference TRBV28 and TRBJ1-3): DVKVTQSSRYLVKRTGEKVFLECVQDMDHENMFWYRQDPGLGLRLIYFSYDVKMKEKGDIPEGYSVSREKKERFSLILESASTNQTSMYLCASSLRQGAITSSSGNTIYFGEGSWLTVV.